The T cell receptor beta chain under discussion was sequenced for a study of blood T cell repertoires in COVID-19. Profiled with immunoSEQ multiplex PCR; TCRdb holds only in-frame clones, not every one. The repertoire holds about 310,000 clones, with about 89% as singletons. Germline-derived CDR1 and CDR2 are MNHEY and SVGEGT. CDR3 size: 15 residues. Losses at the gene ends were 2 bases for V and 7 bases for J; bases not matched to a gene: 10. This receptor was taken from a woman aged 50 to 60 who had recovered from COVID-19. The V and J genes are TRBV6-2 or TRBV6-3 and TRBJ2-7; 8 nucleotides align to TRBD2. The material sequenced was peripheral blood. The CDR3 DNA reads TGTGCCAGCAGTTACGCGGCCCTCCGGGGGGGTGAGCAGTACTTC. Translating gives CASSYAALRGGEQYF.